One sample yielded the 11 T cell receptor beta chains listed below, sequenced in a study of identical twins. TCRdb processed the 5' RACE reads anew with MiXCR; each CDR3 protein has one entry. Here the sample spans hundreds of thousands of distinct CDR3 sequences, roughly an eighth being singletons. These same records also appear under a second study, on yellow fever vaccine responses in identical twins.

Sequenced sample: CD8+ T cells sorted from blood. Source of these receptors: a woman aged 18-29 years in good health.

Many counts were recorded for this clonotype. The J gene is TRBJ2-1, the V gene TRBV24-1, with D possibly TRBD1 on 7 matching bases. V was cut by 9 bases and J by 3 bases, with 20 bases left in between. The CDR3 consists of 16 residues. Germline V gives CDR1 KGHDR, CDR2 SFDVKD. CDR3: CATSRPSGGFYNEQFF. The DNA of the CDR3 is TGTGCCACCTCCCGACCGTCAGGGGGGTTCTACAATGAGCAGTTCTTC.

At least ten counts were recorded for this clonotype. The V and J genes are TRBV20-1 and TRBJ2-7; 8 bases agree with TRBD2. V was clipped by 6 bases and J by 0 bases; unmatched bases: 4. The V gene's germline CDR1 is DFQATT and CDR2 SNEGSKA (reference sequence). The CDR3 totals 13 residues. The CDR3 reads CSATSGSSYEQYF. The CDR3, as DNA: TGCAGTGCCACTAGCGGAAGCTCCTACGAGCAGTACTTC.

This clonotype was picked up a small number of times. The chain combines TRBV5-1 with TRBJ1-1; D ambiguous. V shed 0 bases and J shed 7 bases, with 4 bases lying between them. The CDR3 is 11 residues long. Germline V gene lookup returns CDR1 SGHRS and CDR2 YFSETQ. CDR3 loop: CASSLGNEAFF. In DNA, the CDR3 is TGCGCCAGCAGCTTGGGGAATGAAGCTTTCTTT.

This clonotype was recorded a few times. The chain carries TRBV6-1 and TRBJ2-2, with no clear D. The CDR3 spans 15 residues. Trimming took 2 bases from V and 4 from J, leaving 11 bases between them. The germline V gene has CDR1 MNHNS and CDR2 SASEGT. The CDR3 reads CASSERWGGTGELFF. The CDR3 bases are TGTGCCAGCAGTGAACGATGGGGTGGCACCGGGGAGCTGTTTTTT.

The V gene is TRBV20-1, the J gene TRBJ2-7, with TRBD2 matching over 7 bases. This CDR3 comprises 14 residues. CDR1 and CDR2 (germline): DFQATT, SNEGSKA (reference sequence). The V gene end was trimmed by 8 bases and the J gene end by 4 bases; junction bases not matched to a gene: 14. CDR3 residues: CSHATSRKGYEQYF. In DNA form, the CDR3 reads TGCAGTCATGCGACTAGCCGAAAGGGGTACGAGCAGTACTTC.

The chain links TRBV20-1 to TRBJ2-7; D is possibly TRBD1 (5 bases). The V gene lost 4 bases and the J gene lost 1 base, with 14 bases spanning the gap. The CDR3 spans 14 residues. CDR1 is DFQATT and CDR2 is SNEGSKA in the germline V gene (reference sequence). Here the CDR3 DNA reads TGCAGTGCTACTACACCGGACAAATCCTACGAGCAGTACGTC. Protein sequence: CSATTPDKSYEQYV.

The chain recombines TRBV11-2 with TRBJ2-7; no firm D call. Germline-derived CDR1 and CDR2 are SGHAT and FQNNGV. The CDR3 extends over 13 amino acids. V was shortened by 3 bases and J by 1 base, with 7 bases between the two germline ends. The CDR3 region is CASSFGPSYEQYV. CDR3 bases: TGTGCCAGCAGCTTCGGGCCATCCTACGAGCAGTACGTC.

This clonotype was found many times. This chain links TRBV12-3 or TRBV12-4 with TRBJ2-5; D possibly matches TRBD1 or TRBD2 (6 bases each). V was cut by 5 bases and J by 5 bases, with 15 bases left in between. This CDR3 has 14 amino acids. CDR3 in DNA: TGTGCCAGCAGTCGCCTCGGGGGCATGGAGACCCAGTACTTC. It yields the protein CASSRLGGMETQYF.

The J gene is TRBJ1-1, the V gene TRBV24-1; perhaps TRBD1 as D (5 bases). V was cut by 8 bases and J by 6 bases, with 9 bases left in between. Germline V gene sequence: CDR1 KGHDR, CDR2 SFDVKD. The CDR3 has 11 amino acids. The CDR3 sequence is CATTQGSEAFF. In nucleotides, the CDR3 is TGTGCCACCACTCAGGGCTCTGAAGCTTTCTTT.

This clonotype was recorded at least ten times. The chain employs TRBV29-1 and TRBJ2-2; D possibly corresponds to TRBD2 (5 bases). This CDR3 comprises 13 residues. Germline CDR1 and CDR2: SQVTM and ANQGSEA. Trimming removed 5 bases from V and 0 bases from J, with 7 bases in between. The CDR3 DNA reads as TGCAGCGTTCCCGGGACGAACACCGGGGAGCTGTTTTTT. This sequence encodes CSVPGTNTGELFF.

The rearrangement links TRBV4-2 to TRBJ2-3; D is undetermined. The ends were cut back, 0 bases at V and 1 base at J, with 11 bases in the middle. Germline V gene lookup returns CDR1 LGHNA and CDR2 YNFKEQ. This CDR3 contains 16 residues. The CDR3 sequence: CASSQEGDSRTDTQYF. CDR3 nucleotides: TGTGCCAGCAGCCAAGAGGGTGACTCCCGCACAGATACGCAGTATTTT.